The clone carrying this T cell receptor beta chain was observed a handful of times. The V segment lost 7 bases and the J segment 3 bases; nucleotides outside the gene matches: 7. This CDR3 spans 14 amino acids. CDR1 and CDR2 from the germline V gene are LGHNA and YSLEER. TCRdb fed the RT-PCR reads into MiXCR, producing one record per CDR3 protein. In the table there are 150,000 to 200,000 distinct CDR3 sequences, 12% of which are singletons. These data are taken from a study of response to subunit inactivated influenza vaccine. These data were also reused for a study on T cells expressing NK-cell markers. From that second work: Template switching by 5'RACE with UMIs generated the TCR beta cDNA. It was sorted CD3+CD56-NKG2C+, CD3+CD56+NKG2C- and CD3+CD56+NKG2C+ T cells that provided the TCR beta repertoires. HCMV seropositivity marked most of the eight sequenced donors; one was seronegative. Leadership of the CD3+CD56-NKG2C+ fraction also belonged to these clonotypes in several donors. Specificity for HCMV among expanded NKG2C+ T cell clones was not established.

The TCR was taken from a man in his forties or fifties who received an inactivated influenza vaccine. The sample was CD8+ T cells sorted from PBMCs, taken approximately 13 days after vaccination. The chain is built from TRBV4-3 and TRBJ1-2, with 8 nucleotides matching TRBD1. DNA of the CDR3: TGCGCCAGCACGGGCGGGACAGGCGACTATGGCTACACCTTC. It encodes CASTGGTGDYGYTF.